This T cell receptor beta chain was sequenced during a study of CD8 T cells in ankylosing spondylitis. Study-level points and caveats: Researchers reportedly found disease-linked clones significantly enriched in matched ankylosing spondylitis synovial fluid.

The CDR3 contains 14 residues. Germline V gene sequence: CDR1 DFQATT, CDR2 SNEGSKA (reference sequence). V lost 6 bases to trimming and J lost 0 bases, with 14 bases between them. Researchers built TCR beta libraries using quantitative 5'-RACE with molecular barcodes. TCRdb redid the calling of the 5' RACE reads with MiXCR, one entry per CDR3 protein. The sample records a few hundred thousand distinct CDR3 sequences, 15% to 20% being singletons. This clonotype was seen a few times. What it recognizes is unknown. The clonotype comes from a male donor with ankylosing spondylitis or in good health (not recorded which). The chain links TRBV20-1 to TRBJ2-5, with a possible D match to TRBD2 (5 bases). Sequencing used blood, either unsorted or a sorted T cell fraction (not recorded which). CDR3 nucleotides: TGCAGTGCAGCTGACCGGAGGTACCAAGAGACCCAGTACTTC. Its translation is CSAADRRYQETQYF.